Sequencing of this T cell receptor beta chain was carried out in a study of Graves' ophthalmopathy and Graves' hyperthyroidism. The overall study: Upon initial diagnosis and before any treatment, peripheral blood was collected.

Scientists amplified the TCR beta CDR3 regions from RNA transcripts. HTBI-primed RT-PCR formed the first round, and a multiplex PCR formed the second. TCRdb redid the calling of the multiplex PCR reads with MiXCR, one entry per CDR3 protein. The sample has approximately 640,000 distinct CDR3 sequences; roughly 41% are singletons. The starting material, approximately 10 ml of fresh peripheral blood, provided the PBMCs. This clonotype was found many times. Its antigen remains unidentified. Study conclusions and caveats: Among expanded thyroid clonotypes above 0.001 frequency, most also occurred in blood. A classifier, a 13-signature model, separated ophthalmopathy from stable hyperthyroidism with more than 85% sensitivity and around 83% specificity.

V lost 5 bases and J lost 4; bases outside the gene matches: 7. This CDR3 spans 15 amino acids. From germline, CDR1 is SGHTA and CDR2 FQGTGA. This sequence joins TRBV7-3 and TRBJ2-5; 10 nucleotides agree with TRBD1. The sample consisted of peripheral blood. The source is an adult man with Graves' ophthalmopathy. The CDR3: CASSPQTGGSETQYF. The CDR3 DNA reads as TGTGCCAGCAGCCCCCAGACAGGGGGCTCAGAGACCCAGTACTTC. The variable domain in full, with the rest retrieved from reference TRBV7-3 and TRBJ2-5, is GAGVSQTPSNKVTEKGKYVELRCDPISGHTALYWYRQSLGQGPEFLIYFQGTGAADDSGLPNDRFFAVRPEGSVSTLKIQRTERGDSAVYLCASSPQTGGSETQYFGPGTRLLVL.